The rows below give T cell receptor beta chains drawn from one sample of a study of CD8 T cells in Susac syndrome. MiXCR, applied by TCRdb to the immunoSEQ multiplex PCR reads, yields one record per CDR3 protein. The sample contains around 120,000 distinct CDR3 sequences, around 94% of which appear only once. What was sequenced was CD4+ T cells from PBMCs. These receptors originate from a human donor with multiple sclerosis. CDR3s include the opening cysteine and the closing phenylalanine or tryptophan. Fields, in order: J gene, V gene, CDR3 protein.

TRBJ2-3	TRBV5-1	CASSLIGSSTDTQYF
TRBJ1-1	TRBV3-1	CASSARDRATEAFF
TRBJ2-2	TRBV19	CASSLYRGGELFF
TRBJ2-7	TRBV19	CASSIVKAGPYEQYF
TRBJ1-1	TRBV9	CASSRRGGEAFF
TRBJ1-4	TRBV20-1	CSANRVEKLFF
TRBJ2-3	TRBV12-3/TRBV12-4	CASSGTISTDTQYF
TRBJ2-3	TRBV18	CASSPPPSGGGTDTQYF
TRBJ2-1	TRBV30	CAWRGGRTYNEQFF
TRBJ1-5	TRBV19	CASKGGLGQPQHF
TRBJ2-7	TRBV5-4	CASSSKKGQVYEQYF
TRBJ1-5	TRBV12-5	CASAVGLYYQPQHF
TRBJ2-1	TRBV3-1	CASSQGENEQFF
TRBJ2-3	TRBV24-1	CATSQGPTDTQYF
TRBJ1-2	TRBV29-1	CSGGDRENSGYTF
TRBJ1-1	TRBV30	CAWGGRAYEAFF
TRBJ2-2	TRBV7-2	CASSPWNTGELFF
TRBJ2-7	TRBV9	CASSRGGQPTFYEQYF
TRBJ2-5	TRBV27	CASSWTQETQYF
TRBJ2-1	TRBV5-4	CASSSGLAGGVEQFF
TRBJ1-1	TRBV23-1	CASSRTAAFF
TRBJ2-7	TRBV23-1	CASSHQTARPREQYF
TRBJ1-1	TRBV18	CASSPYYGAGETEAFF
TRBJ2-4	TRBV20-1	CSAREGTNIQYF
TRBJ1-2	TRBV30	CAWSSSGGLNGYTF
TRBJ1-6	TRBV20-1	CSARDPQGTYNSPLHF
TRBJ1-1	TRBV2	CASHPTGGATEAFF
TRBJ2-3	TRBV3-1	CASSQTIGGQGPRAQYF
TRBJ1-1	TRBV19	CASTGRGTEAFF
TRBJ2-5	TRBV5-6	CASSLPGKMETQYF
TRBJ1-5	TRBV27	CASSLTGVSNQPQHF
TRBJ2-1	TRBV5-6	CASSSSGRGLSYNEQFF
TRBJ2-7	TRBV18	CASSFNRGTTYEQYF
TRBJ1-2	TRBV4-2	CASSQDPARAHHRGYTF
TRBJ2-5	TRBV30	CAWRRTTETQYF
TRBJ2-1	TRBV5-4	CASSLPGGTYNEQFF
TRBJ2-7	TRBV30	CAWSLDRRSKQYF
TRBJ2-3	TRBV7-2	CASSLELGLRAQYF
TRBJ2-5	TRBV6-1	CASEGGQETQYF
TRBJ2-1	TRBV2	CGRSSYNEQFF
TRBJ1-1	TRBV7-9	CASSLRRGRLKTEAFF
TRBJ2-3	TRBV30	CAWSEGTGGLTDTQYF
TRBJ1-2	TRBV27	CASSLAPQDYGYTF
TRBJ1-5	TRBV6-2/TRBV6-3	CASSDRAGQPQHF
TRBJ1-2	TRBV18	CASSLGLGNGYTF
TRBJ2-3	TRBV20-1	CSARGGADTQYF
TRBJ2-3	TRBV12-3/TRBV12-4	CASSLGLRTDTQYF
TRBJ2-7	TRBV3-1	CASHTGGSYEQYF
TRBJ2-6	TRBV7-6	CASSLWPGSPDSGANVLTF
TRBJ1-5	TRBV2	CASSPPAPSNQPQHF
TRBJ2-3	TRBV20-1	CSARVDTQYF
TRBJ2-7	TRBV7-9	CASSSGTYEQYF
TRBJ1-6	TRBV12-3/TRBV12-4	CASSFGEPDLGNSPLHF
TRBJ2-7	TRBV5-1	CASSLTPGDRGYEQYF
TRBJ2-3	TRBV30	CAYLQDRNTDTQYF
TRBJ2-7	TRBV29-1	CSVEGLPSYEQYF